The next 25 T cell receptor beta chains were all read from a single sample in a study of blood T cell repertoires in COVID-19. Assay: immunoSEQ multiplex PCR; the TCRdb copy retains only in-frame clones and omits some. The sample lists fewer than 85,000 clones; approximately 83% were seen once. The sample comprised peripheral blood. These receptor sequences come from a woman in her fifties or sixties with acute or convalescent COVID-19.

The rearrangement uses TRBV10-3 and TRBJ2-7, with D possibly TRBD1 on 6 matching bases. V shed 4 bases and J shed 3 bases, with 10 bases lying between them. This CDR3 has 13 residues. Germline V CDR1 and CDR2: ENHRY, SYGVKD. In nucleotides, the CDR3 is TGTGCCATCAGTGTTCAGGGGTTCTACGAGCAGTACTTC. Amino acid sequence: CAISVQGFYEQYF.

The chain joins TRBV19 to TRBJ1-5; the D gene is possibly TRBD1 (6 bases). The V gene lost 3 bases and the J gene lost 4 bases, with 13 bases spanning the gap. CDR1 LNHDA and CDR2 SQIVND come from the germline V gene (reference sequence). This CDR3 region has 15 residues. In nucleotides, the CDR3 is TGTGCCAGTAGTATGGTCCCAGGGGAGAATCAGCCCCAGCATTTT. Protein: CASSMVPGENQPQHF. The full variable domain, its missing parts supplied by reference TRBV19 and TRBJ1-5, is DGGITQSPKYLFRKEGQNVTLSCEQNLNHDAMYWYRQDPGQGLRLIYYSQIVNDFQKGDIAEGYSVSREKKESFPLTVTSAQKNPTAFYLCASSMVPGENQPQHFGDGTRLSIL.

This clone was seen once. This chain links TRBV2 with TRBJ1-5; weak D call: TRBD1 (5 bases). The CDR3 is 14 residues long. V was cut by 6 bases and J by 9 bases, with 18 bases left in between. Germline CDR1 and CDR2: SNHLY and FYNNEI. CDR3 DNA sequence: TGTGCCAGCAGCGGGGGACCGGAGAGAGGGCCCCAGCATTTT. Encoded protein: CASSGGPERGPQHF.

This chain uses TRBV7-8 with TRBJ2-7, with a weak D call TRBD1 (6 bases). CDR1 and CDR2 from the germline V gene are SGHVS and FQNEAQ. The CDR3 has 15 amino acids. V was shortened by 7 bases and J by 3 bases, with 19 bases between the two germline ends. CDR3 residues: CASNPDRILNYEQYF. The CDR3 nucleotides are TGTGCCAGCAACCCGGACAGAATCCTCAACTACGAGCAGTACTTC. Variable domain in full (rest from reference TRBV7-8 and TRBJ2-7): GAGVSQSPRYKVAKRGQDVALRCDPISGHVSLFWYQQALGQGPEFLTYFQNEAQLDKSGLPSDRFFAERPEGSVSTLKIQRTQQEDSAVYLCASNPDRILNYEQYFGPGTRLTVT.

In nucleotides, the CDR3 is TGTGCCAGCAGCTTAGGGTCAGATTATGGCTACACCTTC. Translated, it gives CASSLGSDYGYTF. V and J are TRBV7-9 and TRBJ1-2; no firm D call. Germline V gene sequence: CDR1 SEHNR, CDR2 FQNEAQ (reference sequence). CDR3 length: 13 amino acids. V lost 1 base and J lost 5, with 8 bases in between. The full variable domain, in which reference TRBV7-9 and TRBJ1-2 provide the parts outside the CDR3, is DTGVSQNPRHKITKRGQNVTFRCDPISEHNRLYWYRQTLGQGPEFLTYFQNEAQLEKSRLLSDRFSAERPKGSFSTLEIQRTEQGDSAMYLCASSLGSDYGYTFGSGTRLTVV.

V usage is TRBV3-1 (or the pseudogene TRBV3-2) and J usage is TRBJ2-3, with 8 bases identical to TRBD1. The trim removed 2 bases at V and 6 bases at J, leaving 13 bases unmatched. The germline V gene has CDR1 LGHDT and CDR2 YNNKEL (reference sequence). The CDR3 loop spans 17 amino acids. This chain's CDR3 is CASSQTMGYRGMDTQYF. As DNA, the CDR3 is TGTGCCAGCAGCCAAACGATGGGATACAGGGGGATGGATACGCAGTATTTT.

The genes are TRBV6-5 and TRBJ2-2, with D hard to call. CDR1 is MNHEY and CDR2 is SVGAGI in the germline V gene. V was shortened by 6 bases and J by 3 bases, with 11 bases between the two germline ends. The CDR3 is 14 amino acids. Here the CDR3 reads CASRVVPDTGELFF. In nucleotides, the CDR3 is TGTGCCAGCAGAGTCGTCCCGGACACCGGGGAGCTGTTTTTT.

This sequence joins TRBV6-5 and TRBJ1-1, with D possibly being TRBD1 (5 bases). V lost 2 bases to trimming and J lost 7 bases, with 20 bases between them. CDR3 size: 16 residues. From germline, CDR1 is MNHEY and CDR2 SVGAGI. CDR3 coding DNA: TGTGCCAGCAGTTACGGGCAGGGAGGCGTAATCAGTGAAGCTTTCTTT. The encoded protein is CASSYGQGGVISEAFF.

Written as DNA, the CDR3 is TGTGCCAGCAGAAACTGGAACACTGAAGCTTTCTTT. It encodes CASRNWNTEAFF. The chain uses TRBV27 and TRBJ1-1; no clear D gene. From germline, CDR1 is MNHEY and CDR2 SMNVEV (reference sequence). This CDR3 comprises 12 residues. V was shortened by 6 bases and J by 1 base, with 6 bases between the two germline ends.

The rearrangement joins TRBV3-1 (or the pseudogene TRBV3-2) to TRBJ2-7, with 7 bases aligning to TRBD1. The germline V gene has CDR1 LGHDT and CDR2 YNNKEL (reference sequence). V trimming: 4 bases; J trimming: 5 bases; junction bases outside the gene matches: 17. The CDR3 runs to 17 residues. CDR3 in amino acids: CASSRATRQGFFNEQYF. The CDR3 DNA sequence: TGTGCCAGCAGCCGGGCAACAAGACAGGGCTTCTTTAACGAGCAGTACTTC.

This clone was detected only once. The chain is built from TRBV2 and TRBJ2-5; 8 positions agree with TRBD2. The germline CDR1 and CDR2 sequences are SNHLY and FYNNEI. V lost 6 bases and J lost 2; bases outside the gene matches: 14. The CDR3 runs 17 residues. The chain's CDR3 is CASRAARGGAFQETQYF. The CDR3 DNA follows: TGTGCCAGCAGGGCTGCACGGGGGGGGGCATTTCAAGAGACCCAGTACTTC.

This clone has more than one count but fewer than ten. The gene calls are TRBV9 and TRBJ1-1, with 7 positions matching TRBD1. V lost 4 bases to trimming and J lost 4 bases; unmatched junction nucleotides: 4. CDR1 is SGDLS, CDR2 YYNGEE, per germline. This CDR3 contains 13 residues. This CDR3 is CASSRDSFTEAFF. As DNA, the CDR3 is TGTGCCAGCAGCAGGGACAGCTTCACTGAAGCTTTCTTT.

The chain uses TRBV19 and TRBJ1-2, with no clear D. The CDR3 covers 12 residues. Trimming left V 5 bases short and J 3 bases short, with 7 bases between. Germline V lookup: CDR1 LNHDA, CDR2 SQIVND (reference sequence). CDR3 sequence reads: CASSQQYYGYTF. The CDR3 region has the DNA TGTGCCAGTAGTCAACAGTACTATGGCTACACCTTC.

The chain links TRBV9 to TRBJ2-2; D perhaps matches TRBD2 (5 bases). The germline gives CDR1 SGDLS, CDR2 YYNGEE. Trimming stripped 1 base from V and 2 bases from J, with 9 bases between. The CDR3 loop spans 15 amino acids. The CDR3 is CASSVTRENTGELFF. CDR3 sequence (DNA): TGTGCCAGCAGCGTAACTAGGGAAAACACCGGGGAGCTGTTTTTT.

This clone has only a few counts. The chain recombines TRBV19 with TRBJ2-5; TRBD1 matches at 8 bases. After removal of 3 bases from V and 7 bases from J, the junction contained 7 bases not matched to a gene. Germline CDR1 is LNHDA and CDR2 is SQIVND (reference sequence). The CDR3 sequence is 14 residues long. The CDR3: CASSMSGQGGTQYF. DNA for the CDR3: TGTGCCAGTAGTATGAGCGGACAGGGAGGGACCCAGTACTTC. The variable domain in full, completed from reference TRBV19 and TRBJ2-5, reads DGGITQSPKYLFRKEGQNVTLSCEQNLNHDAMYWYRQDPGQGLRLIYYSQIVNDFQKGDIAEGYSVSREKKESFPLTVTSAQKNPTAFYLCASSMSGQGGTQYFGPGTRLLVL.

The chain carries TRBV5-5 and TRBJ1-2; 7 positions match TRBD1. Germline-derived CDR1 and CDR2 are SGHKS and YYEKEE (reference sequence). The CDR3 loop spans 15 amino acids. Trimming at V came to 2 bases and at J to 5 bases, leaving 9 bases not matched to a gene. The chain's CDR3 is CASSFLPTGAYGYTF. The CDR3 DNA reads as TGTGCCAGCAGCTTCCTCCCCACAGGGGCTTATGGCTACACCTTC.

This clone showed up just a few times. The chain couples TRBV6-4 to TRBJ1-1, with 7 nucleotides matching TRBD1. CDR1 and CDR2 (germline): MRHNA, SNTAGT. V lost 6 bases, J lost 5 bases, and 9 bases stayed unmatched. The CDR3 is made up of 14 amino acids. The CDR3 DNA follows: TGTGCCAGCAGGACTGGGACAGTGTGTACTGAAGCTTTCTTT. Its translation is CASRTGTVCTEAFF.

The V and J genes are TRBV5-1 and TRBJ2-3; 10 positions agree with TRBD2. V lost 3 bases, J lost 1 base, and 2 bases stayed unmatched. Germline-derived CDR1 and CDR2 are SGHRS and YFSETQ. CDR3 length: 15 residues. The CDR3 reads CASSSGTSGTDTQYF. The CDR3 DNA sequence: TGCGCCAGCAGCTCCGGGACTAGCGGCACAGATACGCAGTATTTT.

CDR3 nucleotide sequence: TGTGCCAGCAGGTTGGGGCCCACCAACACTGAAGCTTTCTTT. Encoded protein: CASRLGPTNTEAFF. The chain employs TRBV3-1 (or the pseudogene TRBV3-2) and TRBJ1-1; D is perhaps TRBD1 (5 bases). Germline CDR1 and CDR2: LGHDT and YNNKEL (reference sequence). The CDR3 runs 14 residues. V was pared by 6 bases and J by 2 bases, with 13 bases between.

The CDR3 here is CATRPLDTYNEQFF. In DNA form, the CDR3 reads TGTGCCACCAGGCCACTAGACACCTACAATGAGCAGTTCTTC. The J gene is TRBJ2-1, the V gene TRBV15; a possible D gene is TRBD2 (5 bases). There are 14 residues in the CDR3. With 6 bases removed from V and 2 bases from J, the gap between germline ends came to 11 bases. Germline CDR1 and CDR2: LNHNV and YYDKDF (reference sequence).

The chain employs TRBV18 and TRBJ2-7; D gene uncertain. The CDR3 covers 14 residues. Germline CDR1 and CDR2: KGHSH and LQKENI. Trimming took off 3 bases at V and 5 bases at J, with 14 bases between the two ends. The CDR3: CASSPTLSADEQYF. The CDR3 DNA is TGTGCCAGCTCACCCACCCTGAGCGCGGACGAGCAGTACTTC. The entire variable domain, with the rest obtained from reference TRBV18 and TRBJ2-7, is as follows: NAGVMQNPRHLVRRRGQEARLRCSPMKGHSHVYWYRQLPEEGLKFMVYLQKENIIDESGMPKERFSAEFPKEGPSILRIQQVVRGDSAAYFCASSPTLSADEQYFGPGTRLTVT.

The DNA of the CDR3 is TGCAGTGCTAGAGGCGGAGAGACCCAGTACTTC. Protein sequence: CSARGGETQYF. The genes are TRBV20-1 and TRBJ2-5; D is ambiguous. CDR3 length equals 11 residues. In germline, CDR1 is DFQATT, CDR2 SNEGSKA (reference sequence). The V gene lost 1 base and the J gene lost 4 bases, with 4 bases spanning the gap.

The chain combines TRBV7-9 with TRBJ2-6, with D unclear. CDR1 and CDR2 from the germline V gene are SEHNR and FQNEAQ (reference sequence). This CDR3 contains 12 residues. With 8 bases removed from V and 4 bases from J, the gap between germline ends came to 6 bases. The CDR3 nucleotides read TGTGCCAGCGAGACAGGGGCCAACGTCCTGACTTTC. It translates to CASETGANVLTF. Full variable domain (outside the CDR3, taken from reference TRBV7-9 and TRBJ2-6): DTGVSQNPRHKITKRGQNVTFRCDPISEHNRLYWYRQTLGQGPEFLTYFQNEAQLEKSRLLSDRFSAERPKGSFSTLEIQRTEQGDSAMYLCASETGANVLTFGAGSRLTVL.

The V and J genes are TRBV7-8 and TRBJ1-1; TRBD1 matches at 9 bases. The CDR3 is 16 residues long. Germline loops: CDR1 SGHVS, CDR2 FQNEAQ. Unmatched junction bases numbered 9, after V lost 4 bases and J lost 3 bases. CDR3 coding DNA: TGTGCCAGCAGCTCCGTGACAGGGGGTTGGTACACTGAAGCTTTCTTT. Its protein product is CASSSVTGGWYTEAFF.

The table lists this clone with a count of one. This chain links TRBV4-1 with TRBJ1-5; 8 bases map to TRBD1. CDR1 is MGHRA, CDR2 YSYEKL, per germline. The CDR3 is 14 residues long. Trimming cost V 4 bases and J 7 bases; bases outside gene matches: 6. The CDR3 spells CASSRGQGGQPQHF. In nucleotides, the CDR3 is TGCGCCAGCAGCCGAGGACAGGGCGGGCAGCCCCAGCATTTT.